This TCR beta chain was recovered during a study of post-analysis software for immune sequencing data. Study at large: The courses of disease that were included comprised relapsing-remitting, secondary progressive and progressive-relapsing multiple sclerosis. Regarding the study as a whole: F measure grouped same-batch samples tightly together. Patients showed TRBV5-6, TRBV5-1 and TRBV20-1 among 4 or 5 TRBV segments more frequent than in controls.

Germline V gene data show CDR1 as SQVTM and CDR2 as ANQGSEA. This CDR3 is 12 amino acids long. The V and J ends lost 7 bases and 9 bases respectively, with 17 bases between them. The sample holds a few counts of this clonotype. The antigen remains undetermined. The TCR beta cDNA libraries contained unique molecular identifiers. TCRdb re-called the PCR reads through MiXCR, storing one row per CDR3 protein. Counted here are hundreds of thousands of distinct CDR3 sequences, 40% to 50% occurring once; the ten biggest clones make up roughly 1.7%. The sequencing input was blood. The chain combines TRBV29-1 with TRBJ2-3; the D is unclear. This clonotype originated in a girl under 18 with multiple sclerosis. CDR3 protein: CSGMGSPSTQYF. CDR3 coding DNA: TGCAGCGGGATGGGGTCCCCGTCAACGCAGTATTTT.